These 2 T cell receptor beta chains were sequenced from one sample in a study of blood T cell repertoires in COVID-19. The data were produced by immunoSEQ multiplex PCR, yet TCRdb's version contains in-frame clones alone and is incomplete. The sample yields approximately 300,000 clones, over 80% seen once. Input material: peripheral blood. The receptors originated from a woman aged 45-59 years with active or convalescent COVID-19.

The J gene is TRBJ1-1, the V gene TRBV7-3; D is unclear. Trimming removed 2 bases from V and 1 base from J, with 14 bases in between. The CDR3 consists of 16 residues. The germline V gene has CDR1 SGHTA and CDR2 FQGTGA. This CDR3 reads CASSLQAVRSNTEAFF. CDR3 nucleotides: TGTGCCAGCAGCTTACAGGCCGTCAGATCGAACACTGAAGCTTTCTTT.

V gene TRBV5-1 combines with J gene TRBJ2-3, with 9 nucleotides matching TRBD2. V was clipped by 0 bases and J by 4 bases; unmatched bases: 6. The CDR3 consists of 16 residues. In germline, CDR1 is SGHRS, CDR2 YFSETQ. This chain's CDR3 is CASSLEIAGDADTQYF. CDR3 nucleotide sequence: TGCGCCAGCAGCTTGGAGATAGCGGGAGATGCAGATACGCAGTATTTT.